The entry that follows covers one T cell receptor (beta chain) sequence. Its target is unknown. The data are from a study of siplizumab effects on memory and regulatory T cells. Whole-study findings and limits: In the presence of siplizumab, alloreactive sequences traceable to unstimulated CD4+ memory cells were significantly reduced. Naive T cells were seemingly more diverse than memory cells, and major contributions to the alloresponse seemed to be made by them.

Assays examined roughly 9.2 x 10^4 TCR templates per sample. Assay: immunoSEQ multiplex PCR; the TCRdb copy retains only in-frame clones and omits some. The repertoire has over 80,000 clones, 85% to 95% of them found once; the top ten carry 1% to 1.5%. Germline CDR1 is MDHEN and CDR2 is SYDVKM. The V gene lost 6 bases and the J gene lost 4 bases, with 16 bases spanning the gap. The CDR3 contains 15 residues. The TCR comes from a human donor in good health. The chain is built from TRBV28 and TRBJ1-5; D might be TRBD1 (6 bases). The specimen was non-Treg CD4+ T cells sorted from blood. The CDR3 sequence is CASSTLQQGNQPQHF. CDR3 DNA sequence: TGTGCCAGCAGCACACTACAACAGGGAAATCAGCCCCAGCATTTT.